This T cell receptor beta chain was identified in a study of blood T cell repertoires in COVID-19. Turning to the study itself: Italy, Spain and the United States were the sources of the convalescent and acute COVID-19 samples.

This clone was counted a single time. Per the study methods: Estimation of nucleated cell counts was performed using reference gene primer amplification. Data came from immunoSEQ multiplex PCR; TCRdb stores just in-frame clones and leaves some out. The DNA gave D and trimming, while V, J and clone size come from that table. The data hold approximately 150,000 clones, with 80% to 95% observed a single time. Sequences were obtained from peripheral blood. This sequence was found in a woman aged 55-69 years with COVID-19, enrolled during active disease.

The CDR3 here is CASSLDPVAGPYEQYF. CDR3 DNA: TGCGCCAGCAGCTTGGACCCCGTGGCAGGGCCTTACGAGCAGTACTTC. The chain recombines TRBV5-1 with TRBJ2-7; possibly TRBD1 for D (5 bases). V was trimmed by 0 bases and J by 4 bases, leaving 17 bases between them. The CDR3 loop spans 16 amino acids. CDR1 and CDR2 from the germline V gene are SGHRS and YFSETQ.